This T cell receptor beta chain emerged from a study of T cell repertoires in cytomegalovirus infection. The overall study: Public signatures in TCR beta pointed to CMV infection and matching HLA type. Study observations and caveats: CMV carriers having the relevant HLA were flagged by cumulative public TCR beta family frequency. Within the response measured ex vivo, HLA-C-restricted CMV-specific TCR beta clonotypes were dominant.

Concerning this clonotype itself: Its antigen is as yet unknown.

MiXCR, run by TCRdb on the reads, gives a single entry per CDR3 protein. The data contain about 530,000 distinct CDR3 sequences, about 25% of them singletons. The CDR3 runs to 13 residues. Germline CDR1 reads SQVTM; CDR2 reads ANQGSEA. V was clipped by 7 bases and J by 1 base, with 10 bases between them. The source of this sequence is a human donor in good health (CMV status not recorded). Some clones in this sample may be carry-over from other donors' samples. The chain joins TRBV29-1 to TRBJ1-4; D might be TRBD1 (5 bases). The sequencing sample was made of PBMCs. CDR3: CSAVGGTNEKLFF. DNA of the CDR3: TGCAGCGCGGTGGGGGGAACTAATGAAAAACTGTTTTTT.